This T cell receptor (beta chain) was identified in a study of cytomegalovirus exposure and HLA in healthy donors. The PCR contained 60 Vbeta and 13 Jbeta primers. Data came from immunoSEQ multiplex PCR; TCRdb stores just in-frame clones and leaves some out. The sample has about 150,000 clones, 60% to 85% seen once. This CDR3 is built from 12 residues. From germline, CDR1 is SGHTA and CDR2 FQGNSA. V dropped 3 bases and J dropped 2 bases, with 5 bases sitting between them. Notes on this clone: Its antigen is still unknown.

Study observations and caveats: A later analysis by the authors found several of the most significant clusters apparently linked to common viral pathogens. Productive status was seen about 90% or about 30% of the time for most TCR beta V segments in an earlier analysis. High sensitivity and specificity were reportedly achieved when the classifier diagnosed cytomegalovirus status.

This clonotype originated in a woman between 25 and 40 years old in good health and CMV-seronegative. Sequenced input: PBMCs. J is TRBJ2-7 and V is TRBV7-2; no firm D call. CDR3 loop: CASSFSAYEQYF. CDR3 nucleotide sequence: TGTGCCAGCAGCTTCTCAGCCTACGAGCAGTACTTC. The full variable domain, with the rest looked up from reference TRBV7-2 and TRBJ2-7, is GAGVSQSPSNKVTEKGKDVELRCDPISGHTALYWYRQSLGQGLEFLIYFQGNSAPDKSGLPSDRFSAERTGGSVSTLTIQRTQQEDSAVYLCASSFSAYEQYFGPGTRLTVT.